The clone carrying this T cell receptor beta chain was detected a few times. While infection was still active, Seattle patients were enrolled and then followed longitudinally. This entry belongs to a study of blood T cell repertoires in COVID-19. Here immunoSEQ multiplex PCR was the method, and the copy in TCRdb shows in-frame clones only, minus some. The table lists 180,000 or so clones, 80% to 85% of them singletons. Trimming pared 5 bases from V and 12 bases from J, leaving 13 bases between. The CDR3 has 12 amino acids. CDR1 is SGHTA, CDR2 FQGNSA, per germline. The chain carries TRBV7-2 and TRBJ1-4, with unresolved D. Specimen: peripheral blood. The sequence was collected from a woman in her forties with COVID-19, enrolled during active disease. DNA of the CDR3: TGTGCCAGCAGCCGTGACGGAGGGCAACTGTTTTTT. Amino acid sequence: CASSRDGGQLFF.